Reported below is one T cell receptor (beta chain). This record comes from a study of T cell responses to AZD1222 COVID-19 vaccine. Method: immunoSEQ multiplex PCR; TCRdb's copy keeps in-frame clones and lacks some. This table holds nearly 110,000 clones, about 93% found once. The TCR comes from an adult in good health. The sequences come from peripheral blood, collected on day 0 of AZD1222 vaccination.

The CDR3 protein is CASSFSTLGGYTF. DNA for the CDR3: TGTGCCAGCAGTTTCAGTACGTTGGGGGGCTACACCTTC. V and J are TRBV27 and TRBJ1-2; D remains ambiguous. The V gene's germline CDR1 is MNHEY and CDR2 SMNVEV (reference sequence). The CDR3 covers 13 residues. Trimming removed 3 bases at V and 8 bases at J, with 13 bases between.